This T cell receptor (beta chain) was sequenced during a study of low-dose radiotherapy and immunotherapy resistance in tumors (dated by TCRdb to between 2021 and 2023). Regarding the study in general: Patients in Cohort 1 were given 0.5 Gy per fraction every 2 weeks, and the prescribed total PTV dose was 6.5 Gy. Cyclophosphamide 200 mg/m2 was given intravenously every two weeks, one day before each radiation and immunotherapy administration. The trial did not randomize participants into treatment groups. The translational analysis covered eight patients: three from the first dose cohort and the first five from the second dose cohort. Patients took aspirin 300 mg orally once daily for four cycles, starting on cycle 1 day 1. Patients were given nivolumab as a 240 mg flat dose every two weeks and ipilimumab at 1 mg/kg every six weeks, with both drugs delivered intravenously. Cohort 2 received 1 Gy per fraction every two weeks, with a total of 13 Gy over 26 weeks.

First-strand cDNA was synthesized with Superscript III and a set of TRAV- and TRBV-specific primers, covering both TCRalpha and TCRbeta chains. TCRs were amplified with Phusion for 15 to 20 PCR cycles, with a constant-region primer paired with the adapter attached to the V primers. Amplification of the isolated mRNA was done with the MessageAmp II aRNA Amplification Kit, which involved an approximately 15-hour in vitro transcription at 37 degrees C. mRNA for TCR sequencing was isolated with the Dynabeads mRNA DIRECT Purification Kit. Indexed Illumina adapters were added in a second Phusion PCR of about 25 cycles, and the PCR products were purified with AMPure XP beads. Turning to the authors' computational methods: Custom Perl scripts pooled TCR sequences encoding the same protein, removed out-of-frame sequences and computed each clonotype's abundance. The analysis excluded TCR sequences that were supported by just one read. Shannon entropy, Gini index, clonality, richness, and the frequency of TCRs shared between repertoires were included as repertoire metrics. TCRdb's own reprocessing of the public reads used fastp at Q25 and MiXCR and kept productive beta chains. All rows with the same CDR3 protein become a single entry with the most common DNA and genes. These V and J calls derive from TCRdb rather than the authors' analysis. The sample table contains 8,500 to 9,500 distinct CDR3 sequences; only one count was recorded for almost 70% of them. About 6.7% of the sample rests with the top ten.

With respect to this clonotype: No cognate antigen has been identified for it. The record has no base qualities; no much larger clone is one base away.

Donors were enrolled in RACIN, a single-arm phase I dose-escalation trial combining nivolumab, ipilimumab, aspirin, low-dose cyclophosphamide and low-dose radiotherapy. Eligible patients had advanced, TIL-negative solid tumors. This sequence was found in a human donor with advanced metastatic prostate, ovarian, gallbladder or colorectal cancer (not recorded which). This table probably holds off-target reads from a library built for another chain.

The encoded CDR3 is CSAREAPGTNYGYTF. The bases read TGCAGTGCTAGAGAAGCGCCCGGGACTAACTATGGCTACACCTTC. Recombination joined TRBV20-1 with TRBJ1-2; the D gene is not confidently resolved. The V end loses 0 bases and the J end loses 0 bases, and a stretch of 11 bases separates them. From the cysteine through the phenylalanine, the CDR3 covers 15 amino acids. Only CDR3 DNA is held: 45 bases, read in frame from base 1. CDR1 and CDR2, looked up from the germline V gene (reference sequence), are DFQATT and SNEGSKA.